The clone carrying this T cell receptor beta chain was seen repeatedly, ten times or more. The antigen is not known. The data derive from a study of T-cell memory formation after mild COVID-19. The wider study: For the most part, TCR clusters were specific to one donor.

The study, taken as a whole, reports: Among clones contracting day 15 to 85, CD4/CD8 was balanced, whereas later expanders leaned CD4+. The main location of contracting CD4+ clones was CM and EM, and that of contracting CD8+ clones was EMRA.

MiXCR, run by TCRdb on the 5' RACE reads, gives a single entry per CDR3 protein. The profile shows about 120,000 distinct CDR3 sequences, 22% of them singletons. The TCR comes from a man aged 18 to 35 who had mild COVID-19 (a few samples of this study predate the infection). Cell type and time point are not known. The sequencing input was PBMCs or a T cell subset sorted from them (not recorded which).

DNA for the CDR3: TGTGCCAGCAGCTTGGCCTCTGGGTCGGGCACTGAAGCTTTCTTT. Protein: CASSLASGSGTEAFF. The chain is built from TRBV5-5 and TRBJ1-1; D remains unclear. Trimming left V 0 bases short and J 4 bases short, with 13 bases between. This CDR3 has 15 amino acids. The germline CDR1 and CDR2 sequences are SGHKS and YYEKEE (reference sequence). Looking up the rest from reference TRBV5-5 and TRBJ1-1 gives the full variable domain: DAGVTQSPTHLIKTRGQQVTLRCSPISGHKSVSWYQQVLGQGPQFIFQYYEKEERGRGNFPDRFSARQFPNYSSELNVNALLLGDSALYLCASSLASGSGTEAFFGQGTRLTVV.